This T cell receptor (beta chain) originates from a study of early T cells in non-severe SARS-CoV-2 infection. Whole-study context: The sequenced material was bulk RNA from unsorted whole blood, and its chains were unpaired.

Attachment of unique molecular identifiers was made to individual cDNA molecules. TCRdb fed the 5' RACE reads into MiXCR, producing one record per CDR3 protein. The sample has around 58,000 distinct CDR3 sequences; roughly an eighth are singletons. This clonotype was seen many times. Its matching antigen is unknown. Study conclusions and caveats: VDJdb matching skewed toward anti-spike CD8 responses, missing private and CD4 specificities.

CDR3 length equals 21 residues. The V end was cut by 0 bases, the J end by 2 bases, with 27 bases between. Germline V gene data show CDR1 as SGHVS and CDR2 as FNYEAQ. The TCR originated in an adult who was a healthcare worker with PCR-confirmed SARS-CoV-2 infection or an uninfected control (not recorded which). The chain recombines TRBV7-6 with TRBJ2-3; D possibly uses TRBD1 or TRBD2 (5 bases each). The sequenced sample was whole blood. CDR3 coding DNA: TGTGCCAGCAGCTTAGCGGAGGTATTGTACGGACACCCGATACACACAGATACGCAGTATTTT. Translation gives CASSLAEVLYGHPIHTDTQYF.